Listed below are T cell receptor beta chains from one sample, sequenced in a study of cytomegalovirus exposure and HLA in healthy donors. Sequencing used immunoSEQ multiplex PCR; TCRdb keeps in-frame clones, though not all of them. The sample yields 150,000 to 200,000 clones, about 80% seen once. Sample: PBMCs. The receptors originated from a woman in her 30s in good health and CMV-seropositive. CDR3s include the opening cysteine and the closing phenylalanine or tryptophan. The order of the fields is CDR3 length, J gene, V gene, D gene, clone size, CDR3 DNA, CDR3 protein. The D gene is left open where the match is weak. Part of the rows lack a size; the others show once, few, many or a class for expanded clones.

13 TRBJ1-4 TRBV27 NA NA TGTGCCAGCAGTTACCAGGGGCCTGAAAAACTGTTTTTT CASSYQGPEKLFF
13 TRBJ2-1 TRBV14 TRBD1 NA TGTGCCAGCAGCCGGGACAGGGTCAATGAGCAGTTCTTC CASSRDRVNEQFF
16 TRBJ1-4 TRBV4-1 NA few TGCGCCAGCAGCCAAGTCCCTCATACGGGTAATGAAAAACTGTTTTTT CASSQVPHTGNEKLFF
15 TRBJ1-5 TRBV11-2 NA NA TGTGCCAGCAGCTTAGATATGGGGGGAGGACAGCCCCAGCATTTT CASSLDMGGGQPQHF
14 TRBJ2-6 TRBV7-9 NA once TGTGCCAGCAGCTTTGCGGCGGGGGCCAACGTCCTGACTTTC CASSFAAGANVLTF
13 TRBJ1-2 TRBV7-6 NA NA TGTGCCAGCAGCCTCATTGTGGGAGATGGCTACACCTTC CASSLIVGDGYTF
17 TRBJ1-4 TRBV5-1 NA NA TGCGCCAGCAGCCCCAGCGTTGGGGGCTTAACTAATGAAAAACTGTTTTTT CASSPSVGGLTNEKLFF
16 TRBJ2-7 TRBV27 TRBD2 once TGTGCCAGCAGTTTATCCGGACTAGCGGGGTCCTACGAGCAGTACTTC CASSLSGLAGSYEQYF
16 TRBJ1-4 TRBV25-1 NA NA TGTGCCAAGGCGCGGGGGGCGAAGGCGACTAATGAAAAACTGTTTTTT CAKARGAKATNEKLFF
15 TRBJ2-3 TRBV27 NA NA TGTGCCAGCAGGCCATTTGTCGGGGAATCAGATACGCAGTATTTT CASRPFVGESDTQYF
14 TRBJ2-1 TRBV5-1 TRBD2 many TGCGCCAGCTCTACTAGCGGGGGGTACAATGAGCAGTTCTTC CASSTSGGYNEQFF
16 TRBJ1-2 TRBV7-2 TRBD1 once TGTGCCAGCAGCTGGGGACAGGGGGGCTTGAACTATGGCTACACCTTC CASSWGQGGLNYGYTF
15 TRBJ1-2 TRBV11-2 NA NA TGTGCCAGCAGCTTAGGAGGGGGAGATCGCTATGGCTACACCTTC CASSLGGGDRYGYTF
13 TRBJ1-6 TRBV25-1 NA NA TGTGCCAGCAGTGAATTGGAGGGTTCACCCCTCCACTTT CASSELEGSPLHF
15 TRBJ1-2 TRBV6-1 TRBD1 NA TGTGCCAGCAGTGAGGGGGGACAGACCGGCTATGGCTACACCTTC CASSEGGQTGYGYTF
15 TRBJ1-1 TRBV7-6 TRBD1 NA TGTGCCAGCAGCTCCCCCGACAGGGGCTCAGGTGAAGCTTTCTTT CASSSPDRGSGEAFF
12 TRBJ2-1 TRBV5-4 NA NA TGTGCCAGCAGCCGGACATGGGGGGAGGAGTTCTTC CASSRTWGEEFF
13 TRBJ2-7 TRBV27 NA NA TGTGCCAGCAGTTTGCAGGGAACCTACGAGCAGTACTTC CASSLQGTYEQYF
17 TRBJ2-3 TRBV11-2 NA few TGTGCCAGCAGCTTACGCCGGGGGCCCCAGGGGGCAGATACGCAGTATTTT CASSLRRGPQGADTQYF
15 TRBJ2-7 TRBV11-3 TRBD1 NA TGTGCCAGCAGCTTGGCCCTGGACAGGTCCTACGAGCAGTACTTC CASSLALDRSYEQYF
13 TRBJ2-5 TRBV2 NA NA TGTGCCAGCATCGGAGGCCGACAAGAGACCCAGTACTTC CASIGGRQETQYF
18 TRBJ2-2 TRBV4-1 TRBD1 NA TGCGCCAGCAGCCAAGACGGGCCGAACAGGGGGCTGGTCGGGGAGCTGTTTTTT CASSQDGPNRGLVGELFF
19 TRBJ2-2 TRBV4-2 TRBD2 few TGTGCCAGCAGCCAAAAGCCACTAGCGGGGGCTCGGAACACCGGGGAGCTGTTTTTT CASSQKPLAGARNTGELFF
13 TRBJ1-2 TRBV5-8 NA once TGTGCCACCGAATCCCGGGGATACTATGGCTACACCTTC CATESRGYYGYTF
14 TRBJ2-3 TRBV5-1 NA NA TGCGCCAGCAGCTTGGGCCAGGACACAGATACGCAGTATTTT CASSLGQDTDTQYF
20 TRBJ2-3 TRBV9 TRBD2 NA TGTGCCAGCAGCGTAGACAGTGCGGGAGGGCCGGTTAGCGGCACAGATACGCAGTATTTT CASSVDSAGGPVSGTDTQYF
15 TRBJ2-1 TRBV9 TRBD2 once TGTGCCAGCAGCGTAGCGCCTAGCGGATACAATGAGCAGTTCTTC CASSVAPSGYNEQFF
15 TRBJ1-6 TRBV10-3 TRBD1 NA TGTGCCATCAGTGGGACCGGGACAGCGTCTTCACCCCTCCACTTT CAISGTGTASSPLHF
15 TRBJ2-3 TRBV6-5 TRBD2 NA TGTGCCAGCAGTGTTAGCGGGGGGACGGGAAATACGCAGTATTTT CASSVSGGTGNTQYF
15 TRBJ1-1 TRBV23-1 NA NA TGCGCCAGCAGTCAATCTACCCAGTTGAACACTGAAGCTTTCTTT CASSQSTQLNTEAFF
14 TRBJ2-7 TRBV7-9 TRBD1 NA TGTGCCAGCAGCTCCGGGACAGGGGCCTACGAGCAGTACTTC CASSSGTGAYEQYF